The 21 T cell receptor beta chains presented below share a single source sample, sequenced in a study of cytomegalovirus exposure and HLA in healthy donors. 60 Vbeta and 13 Jbeta primers were used in PCR. This table comes from immunoSEQ multiplex PCR, and its TCRdb copy is limited to in-frame clones, with some not included. This table has about 90,000 clones, roughly 79% appearing once. Material for sequencing was PBMCs. These TCRs come from a man aged 25 to 45 in good health and CMV-seronegative.

The V call is TRBV7-2, the J call TRBJ1-1; 8 bases fit TRBD1. From germline, CDR1 is SGHTA and CDR2 FQGNSA. The V gene end was trimmed by 7 bases and the J gene end by 5 bases; junction bases not matched to a gene: 6. The CDR3 contains 13 residues. Here the CDR3 DNA reads TGTGCCAGCACCAGGACAGGGCGGACTGAAGCTTTCTTT. This translates into CASTRTGRTEAFF.

The chain joins TRBV7-7 to TRBJ2-5; D unresolved. The germline V gene has CDR1 SSHAT and CDR2 FNYEAQ (reference sequence). The CDR3 is 14 amino acids. V was shortened by 4 bases and J by 5 bases, with 14 bases between the two germline ends. The DNA of the CDR3 is TGTGCCAGCAGCTCCTTTCTAGGCGCGGAGACCCAGTACTTC. Its translation is CASSSFLGAETQYF.

The chain recombines TRBV27 with TRBJ2-5; 10 nucleotides agree with TRBD1. V was pared by 5 bases and J by 4 bases, with 13 bases of the junction left unmatched. This CDR3 is built from 17 residues. The germline V gene encodes CDR1 MNHEY and CDR2 SMNVEV (reference sequence). CDR3 region: CASSPLKTGGLLETQYF. The CDR3 DNA reads as TGTGCCAGCAGTCCCCTCAAGACAGGGGGCTTGTTAGAGACCCAGTACTTC.

The chain employs TRBV14 and TRBJ1-1; D ambiguous. V was cut by 1 base and J by 6 bases, with 18 bases left in between. The CDR3 sequence is 16 residues long. CDR1 and CDR2 from the germline V gene are SGHDN and FVKESK. In nucleotides, the CDR3 is TGTGCCAGCAGCCAAGGATTATGGGTCGACTGGCCTGAAGCTTTCTTT. Protein: CASSQGLWVDWPEAFF.

The chain uses TRBV4-2 and TRBJ1-6; 7 nucleotides agree with TRBD1. Losses at the gene ends were 4 bases for V and 0 bases for J; bases not matched to a gene: 9. CDR1 and CDR2 from the germline V gene are LGHNA and YNFKEQ. The CDR3 totals 18 residues. The CDR3 DNA follows: TGTGCCAGCAGCCGGGCGGGACAGCAACCCTCCTATAATTCACCCCTCCACTTT. This encodes CASSRAGQQPSYNSPLHF.

J is TRBJ2-2 and V is TRBV5-4; TRBD2 matches 12 bases. Germline V gene sequence: CDR1 SGHNT, CDR2 YYREEE (reference sequence). The CDR3 is made up of 17 amino acids. After removal of 1 base from V and 2 bases from J, the junction contained 3 bases not matched to a gene. CDR3: CASSLPSGGANTGELFF. For the CDR3, the DNA is TGTGCCAGCAGCTTGCCTAGCGGGGGGGCAAACACCGGGGAGCTGTTTTTT.

The chain has TRBV6-6 and TRBJ2-7; no reliable D call. The ends were cut back, 6 bases at V and 1 base at J, with 16 bases in the middle. The V gene's germline CDR1 is MNHNY and CDR2 SVGAGI (reference sequence). This CDR3 has 15 amino acids. As DNA, the CDR3 is TGTGCCAGCAGACCCGCCCAGGTGGGTTCCTACGAGCAGTACTTC. Its translation is CASRPAQVGSYEQYF.

The rearrangement links TRBV28 to TRBJ2-7; maybe TRBD1 (5 bases). Germline values: CDR1 MDHEN, CDR2 SYDVKM. There are 15 residues in the CDR3. The germline V and J ends were trimmed by 7 bases and 0 bases, with 16 bases remaining between them. DNA of the CDR3: TGTGCCAGCACCCGGCTTCTCGACAGCTCCTACGAGCAGTACTTC. This encodes CASTRLLDSSYEQYF.

Concerning this clone: One junction end does not reproduce the germline sequence, and a read error may be involved. The chain links TRBV7-9 to TRBJ1-2, with 10 positions matching TRBD1. Germline V CDR1 and CDR2: SEHNR, FQNEAQ (reference sequence). This CDR3 is 14 amino acids long. CDR3 sequence reads: CSSISPGQGHGYTF. CDR3 sequence (DNA): TGTTCCAGCATCTCACCGGGACAGGGGCATGGCTACACCTTC.

The chain uses TRBV7-3 and TRBJ2-3, with D possibly TRBD2 on 6 matching bases. The CDR3 has 13 amino acids. Germline V CDR1 and CDR2: SGHTA, FQGTGA. V was clipped by 3 bases and J by 7 bases, with 11 bases between them. The chain's CDR3 is CASSLGTSNTQYF. The CDR3 nucleotides are TGTGCCAGCAGCTTGGGGACTTCCAATACGCAGTATTTT.

This clone was seen a handful of times. The J gene is TRBJ1-1, the V gene TRBV5-1; TRBD1 aligns across 9 bases. The V and J ends lost 4 bases and 7 bases, in that order; junction bases with no gene match: 8. The CDR3 is made up of 14 amino acids. Looked up from germline, CDR1 is SGHRS and CDR2 is YFSETQ. The CDR3 loop is CASSLGQGKGEAFF. Here the CDR3 DNA reads TGCGCCAGCAGCCTCGGACAGGGGAAAGGTGAAGCTTTCTTT.

The chain is built from TRBV11-2 and TRBJ2-2; 8 positions agree with TRBD2. The CDR3 length is 14 residues. CDR1 is SGHAT and CDR2 is FQNNGV in the germline V gene. V was clipped by 3 bases and J by 4 bases; unmatched bases: 1. In nucleotides, the CDR3 is TGTGCCAGCAGCTTCGGGACTAGCACCGGGGAGCTGTTTTTT. Translated: CASSFGTSTGELFF.

The rearrangement joins TRBV5-4 to TRBJ1-2, with D unresolved. This CDR3 spans 14 amino acids. The germline V and J ends were trimmed by 2 bases and 4 bases, with 12 bases remaining between them. Per the germline V gene, CDR1 is SGHNT and CDR2 is YYREEE (reference sequence). CDR3 sequence reads: CASSLNQATYGYTF. DNA of the CDR3: TGTGCCAGCAGCTTAAACCAGGCCACCTATGGCTACACCTTC.

The chain joins TRBV18 to TRBJ2-7; 7 bases are shared with TRBD1. CDR3 length: 14 amino acids. Germline V gene lookup returns CDR1 KGHSH and CDR2 LQKENI. J was trimmed by 3 bases and V by 3 bases; bases with no gene match: 5. CDR3 DNA sequence: TGTGCCAGCTCACCGCGCGGACAGGACTACGAGCAGTACTTC. Residues: CASSPRGQDYEQYF. Together with reference TRBV18 and TRBJ2-7, the CDR3 gives the full variable domain: NAGVMQNPRHLVRRRGQEARLRCSPMKGHSHVYWYRQLPEEGLKFMVYLQKENIIDESGMPKERFSAEFPKEGPSILRIQQVVRGDSAAYFCASSPRGQDYEQYFGPGTRLTVT.

Comment on this clone: Relative to the germline gene, one junction end is altered; a read error may explain this. The chain recombines TRBV25-1 with TRBJ1-1; D possibly corresponds to TRBD1 (5 bases). This CDR3 has 15 amino acids. The germline CDR1 and CDR2 sequences are MGHDK and SYGVNS. The CDR3 DNA follows: TGTGCCAGCAGTGGGACGGGGGGACGGTACACTGCAGCTTTCTTT. Amino acid sequence: CASSGTGGRYTAAFF.

The sample holds a few counts of this clone. The J gene is TRBJ1-1, the V gene TRBV10-3; 11 positions match TRBD1. CDR1 is ENHRY, CDR2 SYGVKD, per germline. The CDR3 spans 14 residues. The junction had 3 bases not matched to a gene; V was cut back by 5 bases and J by 4 bases. Here the CDR3 DNA reads TGTGCCATCAGTCCTGGGACAGGGGGCACTGAAGCTTTCTTT. It yields the protein CAISPGTGGTEAFF.

This rearrangement joins TRBV9 to TRBJ1-1; D remains ambiguous. This CDR3 is built from 15 residues. From germline, CDR1 is SGDLS and CDR2 YYNGEE. The V end lost 3 bases, the J end lost 4 bases, and 16 bases lay between the germline ends. CDR3 in DNA: TGTGCCAGCAGCGCGAAAGGCCCGAGCGGCACTGAAGCTTTCTTT. Translating gives CASSAKGPSGTEAFF.

This clone was seen only a few times. The chain links TRBV5-4 to TRBJ2-1; D is possibly TRBD2 (6 bases). The CDR3 spans 12 residues. Trimming took 5 bases from V and 5 from J, leaving 8 bases between them. The germline V gene has CDR1 SGHNT and CDR2 YYREEE (reference sequence). The DNA for the CDR3 is TGTGCCAGCAGGGGCGGGAACAATGAGCAGTTCTTC. Encoded protein: CASRGGNNEQFF.

The chain recombines TRBV7-2 with TRBJ1-5; TRBD1 aligns across 10 bases. CDR3 length equals 15 residues. Per the germline V gene, CDR1 is SGHTA and CDR2 is FQGNSA. The V gene end was trimmed by 5 bases and the J gene end by 4 bases; junction bases not matched to a gene: 5. CDR3 sequence (DNA): TGTGCCAGCAGCCCGTGGACAGGGGGGAATCAGCCCCAGCATTTT. Amino acids: CASSPWTGGNQPQHF.

This chain uses TRBV27 with TRBJ2-1, with TRBD2 matching 14 bases. Trimming cost V 6 bases and J 3 bases; bases outside gene matches: 13. The germline gives CDR1 MNHEY, CDR2 SMNVEV (reference sequence). This CDR3 is 19 amino acids long. The CDR3 reads CASRGLAGAKYGSYNEQFF. The CDR3 DNA sequence: TGTGCCAGCAGGGGACTAGCGGGAGCGAAGTACGGCAGCTACAATGAGCAGTTCTTC.

This clone was recorded only once. The chain is built from TRBV9 and TRBJ2-1; 10 nucleotides agree with TRBD2. V dropped 2 bases and J dropped 4; count of bases not matched to a gene: 9. Germline V gene lookup returns CDR1 SGDLS and CDR2 YYNGEE. The CDR3 runs 17 residues. DNA of the CDR3: TGTGCCAGCAGCGTCAACCCGAGCGGGGGGGGTTACAATGAGCAGTTCTTC. Translating gives CASSVNPSGGGYNEQFF.